This T cell receptor beta chain was sequenced for a study of cytomegalovirus exposure and HLA in healthy donors. Broader study findings: The productive fraction for most TCR beta V segments was about 90% or about 30% in an earlier analysis. Analysis performed later found 15,000 or so TCR beta sequences associated with HLA alleles at 0.05 false discovery rate.

The primer mix had 60 Vbeta and 13 Jbeta primers. Libraries were prepared by immunoSEQ multiplex PCR; TCRdb keeps only in-frame clonotypes and omits some of them. The data contain tens of thousands of clones, roughly 79% of them singletons. V was cut by 5 bases and J by 2 bases, with 7 bases left in between. CDR3 length: 12 residues. Looked up from germline, CDR1 is SGHAT and CDR2 is FQNNGV. As regards this clone: Its antigen is currently unknown.

This receptor was taken from a woman aged 25 to 39 in good health and CMV-seronegative. This chain uses TRBV11-2 with TRBJ2-7; no clear D gene. Sequencing was performed on PBMCs. CDR3 coding DNA: TGTGCCAGCAGCCCACAAGCCTACGAGCAGTACTTC. It translates to CASSPQAYEQYF.